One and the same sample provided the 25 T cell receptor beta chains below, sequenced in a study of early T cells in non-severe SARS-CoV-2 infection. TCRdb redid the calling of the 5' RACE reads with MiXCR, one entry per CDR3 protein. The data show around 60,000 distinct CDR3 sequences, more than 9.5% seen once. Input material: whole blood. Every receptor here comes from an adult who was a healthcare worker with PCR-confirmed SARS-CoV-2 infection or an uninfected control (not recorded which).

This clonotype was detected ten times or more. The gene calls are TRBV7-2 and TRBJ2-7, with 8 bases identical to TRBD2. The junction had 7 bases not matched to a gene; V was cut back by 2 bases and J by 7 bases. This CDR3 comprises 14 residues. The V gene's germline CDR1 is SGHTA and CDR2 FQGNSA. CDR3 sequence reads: CASSLRMRGVEQYF. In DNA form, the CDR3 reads TGTGCCAGCAGCTTAAGGATGCGGGGGGTAGAGCAGTACTTC.

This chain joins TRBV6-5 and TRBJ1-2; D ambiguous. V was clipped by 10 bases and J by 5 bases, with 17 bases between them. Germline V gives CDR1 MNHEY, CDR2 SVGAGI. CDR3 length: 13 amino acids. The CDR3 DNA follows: TGTGCCACCCTACCCCAAGGGCTATATGGCTACACCTTC. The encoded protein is CATLPQGLYGYTF.

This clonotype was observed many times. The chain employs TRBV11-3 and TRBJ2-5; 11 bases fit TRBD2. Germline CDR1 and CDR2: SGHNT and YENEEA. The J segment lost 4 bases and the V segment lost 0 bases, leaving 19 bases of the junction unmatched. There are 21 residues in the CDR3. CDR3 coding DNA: TGTGCCAGCAGCTTAGATCGGGACAGGTCCTCACTAGCGGGAGACGGAGAGACCCAGTACTTC. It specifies CASSLDRDRSSLAGDGETQYF. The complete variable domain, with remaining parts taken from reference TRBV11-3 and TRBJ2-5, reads EAGVVQSPRYKIIEKKQPVAFWCNPISGHNTLYWYLQNLGQGPELLIRYENEEAVDDSQLPKDRFSAERLKGVDSTLKIQPAELGDSAVYLCASSLDRDRSSLAGDGETQYFGPGTRLLVL.

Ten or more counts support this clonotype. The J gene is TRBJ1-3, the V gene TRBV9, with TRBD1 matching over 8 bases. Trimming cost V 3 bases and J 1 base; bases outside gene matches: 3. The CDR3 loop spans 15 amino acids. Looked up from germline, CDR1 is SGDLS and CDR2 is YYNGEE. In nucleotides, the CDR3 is TGTGCCAGCAGCGGGACAGGGACTTCTGGAAACACCATATATTTT. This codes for CASSGTGTSGNTIYF.

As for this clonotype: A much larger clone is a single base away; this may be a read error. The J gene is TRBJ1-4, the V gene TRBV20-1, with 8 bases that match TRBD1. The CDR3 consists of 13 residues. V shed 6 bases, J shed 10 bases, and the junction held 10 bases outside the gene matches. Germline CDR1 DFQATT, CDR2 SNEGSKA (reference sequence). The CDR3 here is CSAKTGARVKLFF. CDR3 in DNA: TGCAGTGCAAAGACAGGGGCGCGGGTAAAACTGTTTTTT.

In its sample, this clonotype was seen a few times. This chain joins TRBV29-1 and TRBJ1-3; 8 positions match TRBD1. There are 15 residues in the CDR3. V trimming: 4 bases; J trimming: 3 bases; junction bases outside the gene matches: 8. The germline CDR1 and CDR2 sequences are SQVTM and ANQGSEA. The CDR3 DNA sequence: TGCAGCGTTGGGATCAGGGGGCGTGATGGAAACACCATATATTTT. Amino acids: CSVGIRGRDGNTIYF.

The CDR3: CSVEGGQGQPQHF. DNA of the CDR3: TGCAGCGTTGAGGGGGGGCAGGGTCAGCCCCAGCATTTT. The V gene is TRBV29-1, the J gene TRBJ1-5, with D possibly TRBD1 on 6 matching bases. The CDR3 has 13 residues. Germline values: CDR1 SQVTM, CDR2 ANQGSEA. The V end lost 3 bases, the J end lost 6 bases, and 12 bases lay between the germline ends.

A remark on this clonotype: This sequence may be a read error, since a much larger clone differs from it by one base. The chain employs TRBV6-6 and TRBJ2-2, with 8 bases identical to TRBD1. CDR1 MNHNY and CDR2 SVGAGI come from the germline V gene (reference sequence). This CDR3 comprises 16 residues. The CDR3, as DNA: TGTGTCAGCAGAAAAGAGGGGACAGGCGGGACCGGGGAGCTGTTTTTT. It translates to CVSRKEGTGGTGELFF.

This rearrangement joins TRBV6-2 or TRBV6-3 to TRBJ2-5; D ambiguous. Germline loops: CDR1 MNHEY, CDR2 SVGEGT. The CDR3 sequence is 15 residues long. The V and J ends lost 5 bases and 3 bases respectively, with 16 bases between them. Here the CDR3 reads CASSPHSPGKETQYF. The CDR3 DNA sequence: TGTGCCAGCAGTCCCCACAGCCCAGGAAAAGAGACCCAGTACTTC.

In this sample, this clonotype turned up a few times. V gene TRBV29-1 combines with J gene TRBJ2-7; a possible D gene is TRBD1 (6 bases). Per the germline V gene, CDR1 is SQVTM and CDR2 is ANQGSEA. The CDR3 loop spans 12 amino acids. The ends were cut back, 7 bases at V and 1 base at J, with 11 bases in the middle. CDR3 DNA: TGCAGCGGCCGCGACAGGTCCTACGAGCAGTACTTC. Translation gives CSGRDRSYEQYF.

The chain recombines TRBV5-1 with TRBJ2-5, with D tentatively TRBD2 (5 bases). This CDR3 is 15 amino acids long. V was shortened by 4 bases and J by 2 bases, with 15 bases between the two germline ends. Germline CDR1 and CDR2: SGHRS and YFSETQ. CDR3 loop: CASSDGNGFQETQYF. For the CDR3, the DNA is TGCGCCAGCAGCGACGGGAACGGGTTTCAAGAGACCCAGTACTTC.

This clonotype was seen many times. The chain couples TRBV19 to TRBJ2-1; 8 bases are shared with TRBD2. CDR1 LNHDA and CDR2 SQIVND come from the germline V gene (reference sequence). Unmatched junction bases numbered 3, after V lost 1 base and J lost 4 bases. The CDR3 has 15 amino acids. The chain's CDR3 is CASSIVAGPYNEQFF. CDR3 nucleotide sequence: TGTGCCAGTAGTATAGTAGCGGGGCCTTACAATGAGCAGTTCTTC.

The CDR3 loop is CASSFGQGWGNQPQHF. CDR3 nucleotides: TGTGCCAGCAGCTTTGGACAGGGATGGGGCAATCAGCCCCAGCATTTT. J is TRBJ1-5 and V is TRBV7-8; 8 nucleotides line up with TRBD1. The V gene end was trimmed by 3 bases and the J gene end by 2 bases; junction bases not matched to a gene: 6. Germline V gene sequence: CDR1 SGHVS, CDR2 FQNEAQ. The CDR3 extends over 16 amino acids.

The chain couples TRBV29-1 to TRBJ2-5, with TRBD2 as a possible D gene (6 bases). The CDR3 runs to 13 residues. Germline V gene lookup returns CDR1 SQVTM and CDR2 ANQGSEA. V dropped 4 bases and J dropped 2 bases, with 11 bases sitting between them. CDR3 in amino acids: CSVGGGFQETQYF. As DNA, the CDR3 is TGCAGCGTTGGGGGAGGTTTTCAAGAGACCCAGTACTTC.

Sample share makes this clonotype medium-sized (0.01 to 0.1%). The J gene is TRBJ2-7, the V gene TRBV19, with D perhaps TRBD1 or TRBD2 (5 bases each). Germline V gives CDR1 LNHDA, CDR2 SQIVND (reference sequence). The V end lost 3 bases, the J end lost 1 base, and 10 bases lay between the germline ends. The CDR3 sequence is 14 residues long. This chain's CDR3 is CASSIGTESYEQYF. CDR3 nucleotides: TGTGCCAGTAGTATCGGGACGGAATCCTACGAGCAGTACTTC.

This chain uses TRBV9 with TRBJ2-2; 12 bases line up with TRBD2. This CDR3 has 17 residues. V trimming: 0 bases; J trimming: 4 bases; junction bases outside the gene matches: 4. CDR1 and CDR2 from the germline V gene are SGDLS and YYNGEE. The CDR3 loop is CASSVAPSGRGTGELFF. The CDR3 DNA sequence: TGTGCCAGCAGCGTAGCTCCTAGCGGGAGGGGCACCGGGGAGCTGTTTTTT.

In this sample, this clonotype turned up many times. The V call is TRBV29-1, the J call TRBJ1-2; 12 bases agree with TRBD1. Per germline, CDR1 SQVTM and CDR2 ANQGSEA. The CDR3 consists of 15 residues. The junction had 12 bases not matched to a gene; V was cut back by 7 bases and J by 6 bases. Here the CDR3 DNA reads TGCAGCGACCAGAACCGGGACAGGGGGCCAGATGGCTACACCTTC. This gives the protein CSDQNRDRGPDGYTF.

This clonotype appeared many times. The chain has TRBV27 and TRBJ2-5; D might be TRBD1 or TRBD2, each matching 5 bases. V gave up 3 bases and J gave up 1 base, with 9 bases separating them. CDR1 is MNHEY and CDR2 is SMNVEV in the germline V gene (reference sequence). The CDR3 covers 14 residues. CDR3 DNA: TGTGCCAGCAGTTTTGTGGGGGTCCAAGAGACCCAGTACTTC. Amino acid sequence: CASSFVGVQETQYF.

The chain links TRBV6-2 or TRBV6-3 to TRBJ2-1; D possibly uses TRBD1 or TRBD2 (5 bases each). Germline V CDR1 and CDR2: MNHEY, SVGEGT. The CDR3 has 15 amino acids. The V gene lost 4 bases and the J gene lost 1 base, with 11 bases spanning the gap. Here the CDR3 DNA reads TGTGCCAGCAGTTCGTTGGGGGTATCCTACAATGAGCAGTTCTTC. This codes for CASSSLGVSYNEQFF.

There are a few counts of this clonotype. CDR3 coding DNA: TGCGCCAGCAGCTTGGCCGGGGTAAGGAATCAGCCCCAGCATTTT. Its translation: CASSLAGVRNQPQHF. This chain links TRBV5-1 with TRBJ1-5, with D unresolved. Per the germline V gene, CDR1 is SGHRS and CDR2 is YFSETQ. This CDR3 contains 15 residues. Trimming took off 0 bases at V and 4 bases at J, with 11 bases between the two ends.

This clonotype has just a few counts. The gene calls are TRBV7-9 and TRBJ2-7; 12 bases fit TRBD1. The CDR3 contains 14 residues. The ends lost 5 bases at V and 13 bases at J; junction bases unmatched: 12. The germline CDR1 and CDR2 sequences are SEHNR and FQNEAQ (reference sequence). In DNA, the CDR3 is TGTGCCAGCAGCCGGCCATCCGGGACAGGGGGCTTATACTTC. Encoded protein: CASSRPSGTGGLYF.

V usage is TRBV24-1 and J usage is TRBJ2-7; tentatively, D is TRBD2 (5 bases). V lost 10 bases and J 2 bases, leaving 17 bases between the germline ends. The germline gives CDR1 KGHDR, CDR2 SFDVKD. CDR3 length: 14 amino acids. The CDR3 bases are TGTGCCACGCCCGGGGAAGGGCCAACCTACGAGCAGTACTTC. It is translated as CATPGEGPTYEQYF.

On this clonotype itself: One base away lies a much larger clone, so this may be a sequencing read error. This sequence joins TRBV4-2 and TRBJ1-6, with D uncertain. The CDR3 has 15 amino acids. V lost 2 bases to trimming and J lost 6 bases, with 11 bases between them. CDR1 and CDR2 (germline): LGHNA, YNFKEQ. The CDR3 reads CASSQLEQSNSPLHF. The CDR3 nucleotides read TGTGCCAGCAGCCAACTGGAACAGAGTAATTCACCCCTCCACTTT.

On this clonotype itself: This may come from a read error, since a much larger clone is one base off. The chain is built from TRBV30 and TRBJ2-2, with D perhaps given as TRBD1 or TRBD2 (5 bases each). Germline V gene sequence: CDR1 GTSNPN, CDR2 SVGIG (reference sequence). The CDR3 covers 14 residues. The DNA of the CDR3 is TGTGCCTGGAGTGTAGGGGCGGCGGCCGGGGATCTGTTTTTT. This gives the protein CAWSVGAAAGDLFF.

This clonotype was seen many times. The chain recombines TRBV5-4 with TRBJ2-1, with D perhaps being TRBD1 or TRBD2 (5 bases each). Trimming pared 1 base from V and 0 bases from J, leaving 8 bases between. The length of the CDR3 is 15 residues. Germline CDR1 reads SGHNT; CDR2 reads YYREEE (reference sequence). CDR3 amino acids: CASSLPGSSYNEQFF. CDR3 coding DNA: TGTGCCAGCAGCTTGCCAGGGAGCTCCTACAATGAGCAGTTCTTC. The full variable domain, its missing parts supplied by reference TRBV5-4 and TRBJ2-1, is ETGVTQSPTHLIKTRGQQVTLRCSSQSGHNTVSWYQQALGQGPQFIFQYYREEENGRGNFPPRFSGLQFPNYSSELNVNALELDDSALYLCASSLPGSSYNEQFFGPGTRLTVL.